This T cell receptor (beta chain) is drawn from a study of blood T cell repertoires in COVID-19. As to this clone: The junction departs from germline at one end; a sequencing error may be responsible.

Produced via immunoSEQ multiplex PCR; TCRdb's table is partial and in-frame only. There are about 97,000 clones in the sample; just over 90% occur only once, and 1.7% lies in the top ten. The CDR3 totals 16 residues. The germline CDR1 and CDR2 sequences are SGHRS and YFSETQ. This TCR derives from a man aged 55 to 70 with acute or convalescent COVID-19. Input material: peripheral blood. This chain connects TRBV5-1 to TRBJ2-1; D is possibly TRBD1 (6 bases). This CDR3 reads CVSSLAGAGLYNEQFF. Here the CDR3 DNA reads TGCGTCAGCAGCTTGGCAGGGGCAGGGTTGTACAATGAGCAGTTCTTC.